This T cell receptor beta chain was documented in a study of blood T cell repertoires in COVID-19. Study as a whole: Donors in the United States, Italy and Spain gave samples during acute or convalescent COVID-19.

The assay was immunoSEQ multiplex PCR, and TCRdb's table has in-frame clones only and misses some. The sample holds 75,000 to 85,000 clones, over 80% seen once. Sequenced material: peripheral blood. This TCR derives from a man in his fifties with active COVID-19.

The CDR3 DNA follows: TGTGCCAGCACCACCGCAGGGGCGACCCAGTACTTC. Amino acids: CASTTAGATQYF. This chain links TRBV2 with TRBJ2-5; maybe TRBD1 (6 bases). Germline CDR1 SNHLY, CDR2 FYNNEI. V was shortened by 7 bases and J by 7 bases, with 13 bases between the two germline ends. The CDR3 contains 12 residues.